The present T cell receptor beta chain was sequenced within a study of shared clonotypes between healthy human individuals. Study-wide results and caveats: Measured sharing among donors was expected to vary with sequencing depth.

Every unsorted PBMC PCR replicate was loaded with about 300 ng DNA, about 30,000 T cell genomes. Under the authors' procedure: Filtering differed for immunoSEQ, which gave only junction sequences without quality scores. Repertoires were generated with immunoSEQ multiplex PCR, while TCRdb's copy carries only in-frame clones and drops some. V, J and clone size reflect that table, while D and trimming were determined from the DNA. The profile shows roughly 500,000 clones, 70% to 80% of them singletons. Comments on this clone: Its specificity is unknown.

V shed 4 bases and J 5 bases; nucleotides not matched to a gene: 8. Germline V CDR1 and CDR2: MNHEY, SVGAGI. CDR3 size: 15 residues. Nashville, Tennessee was home to all donors, who were Caucasian adults. The origin of this receptor is a woman aged 40 to 50 in good health. Some clones in this sample may be carry-over from other donors' samples. Sequenced material: PBMCs. The chain carries TRBV6-5 and TRBJ2-5; 9 positions agree with TRBD1. In nucleotides, the CDR3 is TGTGCCAGCAGTTCCGGACAGGGGCGGGGGGAGACCCAGTACTTC. Translated, it gives CASSSGQGRGETQYF.